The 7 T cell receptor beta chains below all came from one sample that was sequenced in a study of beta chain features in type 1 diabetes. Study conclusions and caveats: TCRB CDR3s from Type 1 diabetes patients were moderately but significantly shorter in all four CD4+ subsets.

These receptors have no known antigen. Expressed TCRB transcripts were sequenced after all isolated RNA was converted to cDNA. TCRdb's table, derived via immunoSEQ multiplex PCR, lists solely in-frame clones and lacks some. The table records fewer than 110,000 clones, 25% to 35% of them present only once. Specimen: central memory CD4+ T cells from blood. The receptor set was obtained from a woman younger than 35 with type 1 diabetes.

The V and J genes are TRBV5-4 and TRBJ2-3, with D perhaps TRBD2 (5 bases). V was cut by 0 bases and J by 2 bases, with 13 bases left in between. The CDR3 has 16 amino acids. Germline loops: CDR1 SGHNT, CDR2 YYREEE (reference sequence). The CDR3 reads CASSLEGQRYTDTQYF. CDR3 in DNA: TGTGCCAGCAGCTTGGAGGGTCAGCGGTACACAGATACGCAGTATTTT. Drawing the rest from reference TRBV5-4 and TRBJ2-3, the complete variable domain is ETGVTQSPTHLIKTRGQQVTLRCSSQSGHNTVSWYQQALGQGPQFIFQYYREEENGRGNFPPRFSGLQFPNYSSELNVNALELDDSALYLCASSLEGQRYTDTQYFGPGTRLTVL.

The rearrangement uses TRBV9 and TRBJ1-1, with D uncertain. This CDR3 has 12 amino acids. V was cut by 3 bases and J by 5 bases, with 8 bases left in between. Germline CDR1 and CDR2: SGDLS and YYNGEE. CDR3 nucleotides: TGTGCCAGCAGCGGCCGAGGTACTGAAGCTTTCTTT. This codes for CASSGRGTEAFF.

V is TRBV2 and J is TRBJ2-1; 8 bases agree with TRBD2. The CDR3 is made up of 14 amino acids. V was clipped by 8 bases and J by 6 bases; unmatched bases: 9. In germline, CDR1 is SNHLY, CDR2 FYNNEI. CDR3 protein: CASQPGLGGNEQFF. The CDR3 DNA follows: TGTGCCAGCCAACCGGGACTAGGGGGCAATGAGCAGTTCTTC.

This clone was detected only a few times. The CDR3 spells CASSTGPSGEQFF. DNA for the CDR3: TGTGCCAGCAGCACCGGCCCCAGCGGTGAGCAGTTCTTC. The V call is TRBV7-6, the J call TRBJ2-1; a weak D match, TRBD2 (5 bases). V lost 5 bases and J 9 bases, leaving 14 bases between the germline ends. The CDR3 is 13 amino acids. Looked up from germline, CDR1 is SGHVS and CDR2 is FNYEAQ. Based on the CDR3 plus reference TRBV7-6 and TRBJ2-1, the full variable domain is GAGVSQSPRYKVTKRGQDVALRCDPISGHVSLYWYRQALGQGPEFLTYFNYEAQQDKSGLPNDRFSAERPEGSISTLTIQRTEQRDSAMYRCASSTGPSGEQFFGPGTRLTVL.

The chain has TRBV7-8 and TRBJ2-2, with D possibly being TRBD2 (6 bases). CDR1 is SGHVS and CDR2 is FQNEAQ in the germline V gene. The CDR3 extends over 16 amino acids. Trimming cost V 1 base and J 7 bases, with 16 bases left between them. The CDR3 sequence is CASSLVQTPGVGELFF. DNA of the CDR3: TGTGCCAGCAGCTTAGTTCAGACCCCGGGAGTCGGGGAGCTGTTTTTT.

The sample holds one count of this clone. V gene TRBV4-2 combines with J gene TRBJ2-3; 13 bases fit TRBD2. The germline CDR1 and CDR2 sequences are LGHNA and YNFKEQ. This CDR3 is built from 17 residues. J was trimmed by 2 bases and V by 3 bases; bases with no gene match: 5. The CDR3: CASSHVGTSGITDTQYF. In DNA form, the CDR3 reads TGTGCCAGCAGCCACGTGGGGACTAGCGGGATCACAGATACGCAGTATTTT.

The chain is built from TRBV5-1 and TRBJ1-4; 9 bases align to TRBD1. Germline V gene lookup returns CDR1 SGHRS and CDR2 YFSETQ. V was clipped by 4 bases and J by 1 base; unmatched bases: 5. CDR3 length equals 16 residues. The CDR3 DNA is TGCGCCAGCAGCCCCGGACAGGGGAGAACTAATGAAAAACTGTTTTTT. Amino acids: CASSPGQGRTNEKLFF.